A single sample is the source of the 10 T cell receptor beta chains below, sequenced in a study of T cell responses to AZD1222 COVID-19 vaccine. TCRdb's copy holds only in-frame clones and misses some; the assay was immunoSEQ multiplex PCR. The table records 150,000 or so clones, roughly nine tenths of them present only once. Sequences were derived from peripheral blood, sampled on day 0 of AZD1222 vaccination. Receptors were obtained from an adult in good health.

The chain links TRBV7-2 to TRBJ1-2, with D possibly matching TRBD1 (6 bases). The CDR3 is 13 residues long. Germline V gives CDR1 SGHTA, CDR2 FQGNSA. With 6 bases removed from V and 8 bases from J, the gap between germline ends came to 16 bases. CDR3 DNA: TGTGCCAGCAGGCGTACAGGGTTGGAAGGCTACACCTTC. Protein product: CASRRTGLEGYTF.

The V and J genes are TRBV11-2 and TRBJ1-1, with unresolved D. CDR1 and CDR2 from the germline V gene are SGHAT and FQNNGV. The CDR3 has 14 residues. Trimming stripped 4 bases from V and 1 base from J, with 10 bases between. The CDR3 is CASSYKGWNTEAFF. DNA for the CDR3: TGTGCCAGCAGCTACAAGGGCTGGAACACTGAAGCTTTCTTT.

This clone was observed once. The chain has TRBV6-2 or TRBV6-3 and TRBJ1-4; the D gene is possibly TRBD1 (6 bases). The V end lost 2 bases, the J end lost 0 bases, and 16 bases lay between the germline ends. From germline, CDR1 is MNHEY and CDR2 SVGEGT. The CDR3 is 18 amino acids. The CDR3 spells CASSYVGGKPATNEKLFF. As DNA, the CDR3 is TGTGCCAGCAGTTACGTGGGGGGCAAGCCTGCAACTAATGAAAAACTGTTTTTT.

The chain links TRBV29-1 to TRBJ2-3; 11 bases align to TRBD2. Trimming took 6 bases from V and 2 from J; bases not matched to a gene: 7. CDR3 length: 15 amino acids. Germline V gene data show CDR1 as SQVTM and CDR2 as ANQGSEA. CDR3 coding DNA: TGCAGCGTCACCGGGACTAGCGGAATCACAGATACGCAGTATTTT. This sequence encodes CSVTGTSGITDTQYF.

The chain employs TRBV7-2 and TRBJ2-1, with TRBD2 matching 9 bases. The CDR3 is 18 amino acids. From germline, CDR1 is SGHTA and CDR2 FQGNSA. Trimming took 4 bases from V and 0 from J; bases not matched to a gene: 10. Here the CDR3 DNA reads TGTGCCAGCAGCTCACCGTCTAGCGGGATTAGCTCCTACAATGAGCAGTTCTTC. Translating it yields CASSSPSSGISSYNEQFF.

The V and J genes are TRBV7-3 and TRBJ2-5; D is undetermined. The germline V and J ends were trimmed by 4 bases and 5 bases, with 11 bases remaining between them. The germline gives CDR1 SGHTA, CDR2 FQGTGA. This CDR3 contains 13 residues. The CDR3 loop reads CASSSGRAETQYF. CDR3 nucleotides: TGTGCCAGCAGCTCAGGTCGGGCCGAGACCCAGTACTTC.

This rearrangement joins TRBV28 to TRBJ2-7; 13 nucleotides agree with TRBD2. Germline trimming cut 6 bases from V and 5 bases from J; bases unmatched to any gene: 1. The CDR3 consists of 13 residues. Germline V gene sequence: CDR1 MDHEN, CDR2 SYDVKM. CDR3 bases: TGTGCCAGCAGAGGACTAGCGGGAGACGAGCAGTACTTC. Translation gives CASRGLAGDEQYF.

CDR3 nucleotides: TGTGCCAGCACCCCACCGGGGACAGAAAATTCACCCCTCCACTTT. This encodes CASTPPGTENSPLHF. This chain uses TRBV6-5 with TRBJ1-6; 7 bases are a match to TRBD1. With V trimmed by 7 bases and J by 7 bases, 10 bases remained unmatched. Per the germline V gene, CDR1 is MNHEY and CDR2 is SVGAGI. The CDR3 extends over 15 amino acids.

V gene TRBV16 combines with J gene TRBJ1-4; perhaps TRBD1 as D (5 bases). The germline V gene has CDR1 KGHSY and CDR2 FQNENV. The length of the CDR3 is 14 residues. Trimming removed 4 bases from V and 3 bases from J, with 9 bases in between. The CDR3 DNA reads TGTGCCAGCAGCCCCGACAGAGCTAATGAAAAACTGTTTTTT. Its protein is CASSPDRANEKLFF.

The chain carries TRBV7-2 and TRBJ1-1; D not resolved. This CDR3 has 13 amino acids. V lost 5 bases and J lost 5, with 12 bases in between. Germline V gene data show CDR1 as SGHTA and CDR2 as FQGNSA. In DNA form, the CDR3 reads TGTGCCAGCAGCCCGACTGGTGGTACTGAAGCTTTCTTT. Its protein product is CASSPTGGTEAFF.